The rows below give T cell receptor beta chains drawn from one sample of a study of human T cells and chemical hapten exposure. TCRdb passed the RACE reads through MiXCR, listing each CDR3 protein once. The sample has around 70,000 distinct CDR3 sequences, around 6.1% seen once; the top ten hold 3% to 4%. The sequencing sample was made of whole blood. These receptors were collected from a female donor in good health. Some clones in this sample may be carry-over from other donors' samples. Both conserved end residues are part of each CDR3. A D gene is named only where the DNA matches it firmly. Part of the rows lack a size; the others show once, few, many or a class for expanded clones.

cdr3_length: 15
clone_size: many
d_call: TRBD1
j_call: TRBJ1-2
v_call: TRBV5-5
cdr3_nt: TGTGCCAGCAGCCCCACAGCCACAGGGGTTCTTGGCTACACCTTC
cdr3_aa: CASSPTATGVLGYTF

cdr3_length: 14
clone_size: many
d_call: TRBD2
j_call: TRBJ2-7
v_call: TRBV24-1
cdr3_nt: TGTGCCACCAGTGACTCTAGCGGTGGCTACGAGCAGTACTTC
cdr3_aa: CATSDSSGGYEQYF

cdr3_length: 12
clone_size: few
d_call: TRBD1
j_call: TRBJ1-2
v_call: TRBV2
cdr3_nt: TGTGCCTGCGGGACAGATAACTATGGCTACACCTTC
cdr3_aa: CACGTDNYGYTF

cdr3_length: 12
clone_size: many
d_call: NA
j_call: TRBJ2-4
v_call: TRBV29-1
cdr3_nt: TGCAGCGACGGACTAGCCAAAAACATTCAGTACTTC
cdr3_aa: CSDGLAKNIQYF

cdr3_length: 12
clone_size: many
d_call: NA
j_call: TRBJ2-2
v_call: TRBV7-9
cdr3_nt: TGTGCCAGCAGGCGGGACACCGGGGAGCTGTTTTTT
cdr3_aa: CASRRDTGELFF

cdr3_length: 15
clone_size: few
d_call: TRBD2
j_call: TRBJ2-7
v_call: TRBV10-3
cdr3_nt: TGTGCCATCAGTGAGTCGGTACTAGCGTCCTACGAGCAGTACTTC
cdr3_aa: CAISESVLASYEQYF

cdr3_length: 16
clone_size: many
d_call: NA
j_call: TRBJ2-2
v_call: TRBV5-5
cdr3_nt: TGTGCCAGCAGACCCCAGGAGGGATTGGCCACCGGGGAGCTGTTTTTT
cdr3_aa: CASRPQEGLATGELFF

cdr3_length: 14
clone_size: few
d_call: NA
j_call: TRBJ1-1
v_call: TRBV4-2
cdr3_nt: TGTGCCAGCAGCCAAGAAAGGGCGACAGCTGAAGCTTTCTTT
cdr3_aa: CASSQERATAEAFF

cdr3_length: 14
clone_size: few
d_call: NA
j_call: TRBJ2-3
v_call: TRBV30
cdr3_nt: TGTGCCTGGAAAAAGGAGGATAGCACAGATACGCAGTATTTT
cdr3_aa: CAWKKEDSTDTQYF

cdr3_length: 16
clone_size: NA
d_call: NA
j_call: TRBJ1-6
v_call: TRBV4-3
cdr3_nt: TGCGCCAGCAGCCAACCTTTACAGGGTCGCAATTCACCCCTCCACTTT
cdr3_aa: CASSQPLQGRNSPLHF

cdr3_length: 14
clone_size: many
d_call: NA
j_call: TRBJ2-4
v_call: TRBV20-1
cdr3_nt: TGCAGTGCTAGCAGAACCGATAACAAAAACATTCAGTACTTC
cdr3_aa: CSASRTDNKNIQYF

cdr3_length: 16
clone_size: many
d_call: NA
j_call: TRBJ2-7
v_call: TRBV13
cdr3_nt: TGTGCCAGCAGCTCCTCACGGAGGGGACAGCTGGTAGAGCAGTACTTC
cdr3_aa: CASSSSRRGQLVEQYF

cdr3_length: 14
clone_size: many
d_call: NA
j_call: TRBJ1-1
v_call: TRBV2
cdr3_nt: TGTGCCAGCACCAGAGGACAGACTAACACTGAAGCTTTCTTT
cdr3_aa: CASTRGQTNTEAFF

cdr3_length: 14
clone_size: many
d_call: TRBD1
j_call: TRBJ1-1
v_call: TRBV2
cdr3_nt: TGTGCCAGCAGGTCGGACAGGGGGAACACTGAAGCTTTCTTT
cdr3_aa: CASRSDRGNTEAFF

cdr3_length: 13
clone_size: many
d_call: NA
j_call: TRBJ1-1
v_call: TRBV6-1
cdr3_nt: TGTGCCAGCAGTCCGGAGGAGCACACTGAAGCTTTCTTT
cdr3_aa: CASSPEEHTEAFF

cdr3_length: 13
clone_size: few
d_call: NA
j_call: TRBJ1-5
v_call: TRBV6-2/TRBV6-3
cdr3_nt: TGTGCCAGCAGTTCCGGGACCTATCAGCCCCAGCATTTT
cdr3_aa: CASSSGTYQPQHF

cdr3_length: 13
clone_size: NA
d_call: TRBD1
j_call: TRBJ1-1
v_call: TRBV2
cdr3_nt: TGTGCCAGTAGACAGGGAAGCCCCGCGGAAGCTTTCTTT
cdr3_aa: CASRQGSPAEAFF

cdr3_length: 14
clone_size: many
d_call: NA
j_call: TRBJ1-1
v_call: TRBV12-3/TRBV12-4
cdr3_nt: TGTGCCAGCAGTTTTGGCGGGGGGCAAACTGAAGCTTTCTTT
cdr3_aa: CASSFGGGQTEAFF

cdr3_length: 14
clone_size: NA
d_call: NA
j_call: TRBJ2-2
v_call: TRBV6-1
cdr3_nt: TGTGCCAGCACTCTCGACCGACCCACCGGGGAGCTGTTTTTT
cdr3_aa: CASTLDRPTGELFF

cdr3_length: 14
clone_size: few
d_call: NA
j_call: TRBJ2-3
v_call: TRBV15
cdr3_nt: TGTGCCACCAGCAGAGCTCGCGTCACAGATACGCAGTATTTT
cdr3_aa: CATSRARVTDTQYF

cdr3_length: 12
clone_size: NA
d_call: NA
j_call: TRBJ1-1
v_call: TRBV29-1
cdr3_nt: TGCAGCGTTGTAATCGGGAACACTGAAGCTTTCTTT
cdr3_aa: CSVVIGNTEAFF

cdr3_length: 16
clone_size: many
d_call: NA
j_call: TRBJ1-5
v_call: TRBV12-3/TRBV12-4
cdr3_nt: TGTGCCAGCAGTCCCAATCCGGTCCAATTTGGTCAGCCCCAGCATTTT
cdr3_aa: CASSPNPVQFGQPQHF

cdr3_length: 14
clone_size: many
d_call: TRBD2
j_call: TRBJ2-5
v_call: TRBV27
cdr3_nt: TGTGCCAGCAGACTAGCGGGAGGCCAAGAGACCCAGTACTTC
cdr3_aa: CASRLAGGQETQYF

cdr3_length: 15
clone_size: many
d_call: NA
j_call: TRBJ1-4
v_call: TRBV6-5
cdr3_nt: TGTGCCAGCAGTTACTCGGGGGACGAGAATGAAAAACTGTTTTTT
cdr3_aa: CASSYSGDENEKLFF

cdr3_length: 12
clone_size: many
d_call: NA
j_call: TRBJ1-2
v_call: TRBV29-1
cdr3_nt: TGCAGCGTTGACGCGGGGAACTATGGCTACACCTTC
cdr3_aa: CSVDAGNYGYTF

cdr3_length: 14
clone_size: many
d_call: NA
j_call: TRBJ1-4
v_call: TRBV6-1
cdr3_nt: TGTGCCAGCAGTGGAGGGCAGGAGAATGAAAAACTGTTTTTT
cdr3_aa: CASSGGQENEKLFF